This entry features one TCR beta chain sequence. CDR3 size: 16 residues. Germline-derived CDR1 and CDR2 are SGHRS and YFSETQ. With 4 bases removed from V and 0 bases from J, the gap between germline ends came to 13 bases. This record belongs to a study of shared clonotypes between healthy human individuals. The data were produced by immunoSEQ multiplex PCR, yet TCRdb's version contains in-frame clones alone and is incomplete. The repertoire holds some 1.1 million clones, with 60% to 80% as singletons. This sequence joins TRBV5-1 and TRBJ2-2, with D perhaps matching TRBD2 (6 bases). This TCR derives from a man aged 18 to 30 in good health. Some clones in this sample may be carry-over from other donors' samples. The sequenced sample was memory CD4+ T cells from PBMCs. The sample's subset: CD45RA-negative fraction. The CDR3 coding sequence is TGCGCCAGCAGCACCGAGTCGGGAGCGAACACCGGGGAGCTGTTTTTT. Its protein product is CASSTESGANTGELFF.